A selection of T cell receptor beta chains follows, all from one sample in a study of identical twins. TCRdb reprocessed the 5' RACE reads via MiXCR and lists one record per CDR3 protein. The data contain 1.5 million to 2 million distinct CDR3 sequences, about 30% of them singletons. The sequencing sample was made of cord blood. Receptors originate from a newborn girl in good health. CDR3s include the opening cysteine and the closing phenylalanine or tryptophan. The order of the fields is V gene, J gene, D gene, CDR3 length, clone size, CDR3 DNA, CDR3 protein. The D gene is left open where the match is weak. Some rows mark clone size as missing; the rest say once, few, many or name a class of expanded clone.

>TRBV2|TRBJ2-7|.|14|.
TGTGCCAGCAGTGAAGAGGTCCCTCTTAATCAGCAGTACTTC
CASSEEVPLNQQYF
>TRBV10-2|TRBJ2-7|TRBD2|14|.
TGCGCCAGCAGCCCGATTAGCGGGAACTACGAGCAGTACTTC
CASSPISGNYEQYF
>TRBV6-2/TRBV6-3|TRBJ2-7|TRBD1|12|few
TGTGCCAGCAACACAGGGGTCTACGAGCAGTACTTC
CASNTGVYEQYF
>TRBV12-3/TRBV12-4|TRBJ2-1|TRBD2|14|.
TGTGCCAGCAATGGACTAGCCACCTACAATGAGCAGTTCTTC
CASNGLATYNEQFF
>TRBV12-3/TRBV12-4|TRBJ2-1|TRBD2|18|few
TGTGCCAGCCGCCGGGGGCTAGCGGGGGTAAGCTCCTACAATGAGCAGTTCTTC
CASRRGLAGVSSYNEQFF
>TRBV20-1|TRBJ2-3|TRBD2|20|.
TGCAGTGCTAGAGATTTGTGGCTAGCGGGAGGAAAATTTAGCACAGATACGCAGTATTTT
CSARDLWLAGGKFSTDTQYF
>TRBV28|TRBJ2-6|.|16|few
TGTGCCAGCACCTCCAGGATGAAACTCTGGGCCAACGTCCTGACTTTC
CASTSRMKLWANVLTF
>TRBV20-1|TRBJ2-7|TRBD2|17|.
TGCAGTGCTAGAGATCTCGTCGGGAGGAGCTCCTACAATGAGCAGTACTTC
CSARDLVGRSSYNEQYF
>TRBV20-1|TRBJ2-3|.|12|.
TGCAGTCCGGCCGACCCCCATACTACGCAGTATTTT
CSPADPHTTQYF
>TRBV5-8|TRBJ2-1|TRBD2|16|few
TGTGCCAGCAGCTTTGTAGCGGGGGGGCCCTACAATGAGCAGTTCTTC
CASSFVAGGPYNEQFF
>TRBV9|TRBJ2-7|.|15|.
TGTGCCAGCATGGTTTGGGGTTGGGGGTGTAACGAGCAGTACTTC
CASMVWGWGCNEQYF
>TRBV7-2|TRBJ1-1|.|14|few
TGTGCCAGCAGCTTAAAGACGCAGAACACTGAAGCTTTCTTT
CASSLKTQNTEAFF
>TRBV27|TRBJ2-1|.|18|.
TGTGCCAGCAGTTTGTCCGGCCCGTGGGGGCTCCTATACAATGAGCAGTTCTTC
CASSLSGPWGLLYNEQFF
>TRBV10-3|TRBJ1-2|.|15|.
TGTGCCATCAGTGACTCAAACAGGCCACGCTATGGCTACACCTTC
CAISDSNRPRYGYTF
>TRBV6-1|TRBJ1-4|.|15|.
TGTGCCAGCAGTGAACGCGGGGGGACGAATGAAAAACTGTTTTTT
CASSERGGTNEKLFF
>TRBV20-1|TRBJ1-3|.|14|.
TGCAGTGCCCCGCGGGGGGGGCTTGGAAACACCATATATTTT
CSAPRGGLGNTIYF
>TRBV27|TRBJ2-7|TRBD1|14|many
TGTGCCAGCAGTTTTGGGACAGGGAGGTACGAGCAGTACTTC
CASSFGTGRYEQYF
>TRBV5-1|TRBJ2-7|TRBD2|16|.
TGCGCCAGCAGCTTGCCAGCGGGAGCATCCTACAATGAGCAGTACTTC
CASSLPAGASYNEQYF
>TRBV7-6|TRBJ1-1|TRBD1|15|.
TGTGCCAGCAGCTTAGCGGGACAGGCAAGTACTGAAGCTTTCTTT
CASSLAGQASTEAFF
>TRBV6-5|TRBJ2-3|.|11|many
TGTGCCGCGAGGGGAGCAGATACGCAGTATTTT
CAARGADTQYF